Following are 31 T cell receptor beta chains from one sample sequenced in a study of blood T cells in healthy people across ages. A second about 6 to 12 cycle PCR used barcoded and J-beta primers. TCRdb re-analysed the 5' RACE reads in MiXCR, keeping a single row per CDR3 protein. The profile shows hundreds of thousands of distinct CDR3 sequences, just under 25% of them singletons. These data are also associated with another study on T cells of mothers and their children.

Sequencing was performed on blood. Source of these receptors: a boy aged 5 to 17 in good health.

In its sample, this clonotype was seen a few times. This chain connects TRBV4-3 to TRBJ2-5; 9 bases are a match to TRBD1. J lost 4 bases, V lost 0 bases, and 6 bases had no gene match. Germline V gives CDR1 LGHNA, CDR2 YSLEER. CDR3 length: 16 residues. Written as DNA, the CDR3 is TGCGCCAGCAGCCAAGATGGGACAGGGCTTGGAGAGACCCAGTACTTC. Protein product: CASSQDGTGLGETQYF.

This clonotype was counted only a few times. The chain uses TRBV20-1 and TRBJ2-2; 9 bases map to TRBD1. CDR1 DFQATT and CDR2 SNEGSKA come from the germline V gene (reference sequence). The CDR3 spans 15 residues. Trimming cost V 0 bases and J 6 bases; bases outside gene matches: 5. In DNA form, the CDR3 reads TGCAGTGCTAGAGACCGGGACAGGGTAGCCGGGGAGCTGTTTTTT. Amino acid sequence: CSARDRDRVAGELFF.

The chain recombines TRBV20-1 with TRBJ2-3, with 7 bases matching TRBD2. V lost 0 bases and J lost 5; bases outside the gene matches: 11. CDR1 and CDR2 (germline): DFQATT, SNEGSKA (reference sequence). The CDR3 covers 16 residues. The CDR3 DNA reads TGCAGTGCTAGAGATCGATTTCGGGAGGTGGGAGATACGCAGTATTTT. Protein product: CSARDRFREVGDTQYF.

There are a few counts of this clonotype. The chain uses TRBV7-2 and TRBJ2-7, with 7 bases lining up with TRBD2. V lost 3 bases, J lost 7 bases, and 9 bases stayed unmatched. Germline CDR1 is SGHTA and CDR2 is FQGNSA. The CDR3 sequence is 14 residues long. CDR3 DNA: TGTGCCAGCAGCTTCCGGGAGGTAGAAAGGGAGCAGTACTTC. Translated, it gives CASSFREVEREQYF.

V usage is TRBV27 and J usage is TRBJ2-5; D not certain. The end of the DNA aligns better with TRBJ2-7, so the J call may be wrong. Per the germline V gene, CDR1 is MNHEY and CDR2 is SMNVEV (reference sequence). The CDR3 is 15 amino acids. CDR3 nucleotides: TGTGCCAGCAGTTTCCTCCTGACTGATACCTACGAGCAGTACTTC. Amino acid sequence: CASSFLLTDTYEQYF.

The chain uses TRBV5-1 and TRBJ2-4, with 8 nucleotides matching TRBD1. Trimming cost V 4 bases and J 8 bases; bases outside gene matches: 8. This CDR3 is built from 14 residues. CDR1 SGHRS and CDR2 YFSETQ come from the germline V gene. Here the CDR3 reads CASSRGQGADIQYF. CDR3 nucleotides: TGCGCCAGCAGCCGCGGACAGGGCGCGGACATTCAGTACTTC.

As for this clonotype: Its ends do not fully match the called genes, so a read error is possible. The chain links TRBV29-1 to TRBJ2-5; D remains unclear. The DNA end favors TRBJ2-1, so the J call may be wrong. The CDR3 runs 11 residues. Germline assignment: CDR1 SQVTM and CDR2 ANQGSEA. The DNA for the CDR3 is TGCAGCTTTGACGGGCGCAATGAGCAGTTCTTC. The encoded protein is CSFDGRNEQFF.

DNA for the CDR3: TGTGCCAGCTCACCAACGCGGGGGTCCTACGAGCAGTACTTC. Encoded protein: CASSPTRGSYEQYF. The chain links TRBV18 to TRBJ2-7; 7 nucleotides agree with TRBD2. This CDR3 is built from 14 residues. Germline V gene data show CDR1 as KGHSH and CDR2 as LQKENI. The V and J ends lost 2 bases and 1 base, in that order; junction bases with no gene match: 2.

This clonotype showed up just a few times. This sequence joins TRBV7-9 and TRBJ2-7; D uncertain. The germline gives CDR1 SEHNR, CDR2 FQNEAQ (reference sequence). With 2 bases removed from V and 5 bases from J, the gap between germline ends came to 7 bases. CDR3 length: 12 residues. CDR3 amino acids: CASSLYTDEQYF. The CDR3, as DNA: TGTGCCAGCAGCTTATACACGGACGAGCAGTACTTC.

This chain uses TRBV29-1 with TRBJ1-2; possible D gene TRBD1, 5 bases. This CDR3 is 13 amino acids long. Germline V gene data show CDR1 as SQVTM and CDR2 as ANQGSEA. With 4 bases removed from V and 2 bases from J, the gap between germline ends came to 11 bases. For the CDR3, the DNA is TGCAGCGTTGCCTCGACAGTAAACTATGGCTACACCTTC. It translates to CSVASTVNYGYTF.

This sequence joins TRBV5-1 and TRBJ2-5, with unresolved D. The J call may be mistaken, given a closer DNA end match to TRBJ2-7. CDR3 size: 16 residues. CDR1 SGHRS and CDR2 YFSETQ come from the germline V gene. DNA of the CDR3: TGCGCCAGCAGCTTGGTTTTTGATCTGAGAACCTACGAGCAGTACTTC. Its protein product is CASSLVFDLRTYEQYF.

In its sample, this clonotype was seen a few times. CDR3 sequence: CASSLRDSFVPEQYF. The CDR3 region has the DNA TGTGCCAGCAGCTTGCGTGACTCTTTCGTACCCGAGCAGTACTTC. The chain has TRBV5-4 and TRBJ2-7; D not certain. This CDR3 spans 15 amino acids. Germline V gene lookup returns CDR1 SGHNT and CDR2 YYREEE (reference sequence). The V gene lost 1 base and the J gene lost 6 bases, with 17 bases spanning the gap.

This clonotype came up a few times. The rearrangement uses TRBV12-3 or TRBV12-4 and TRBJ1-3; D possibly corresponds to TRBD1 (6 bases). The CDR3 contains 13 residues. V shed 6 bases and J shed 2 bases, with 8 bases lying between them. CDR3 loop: CASRTGAGNTIYF. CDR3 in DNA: TGTGCCAGCAGGACAGGAGCTGGAAACACCATATATTTT.

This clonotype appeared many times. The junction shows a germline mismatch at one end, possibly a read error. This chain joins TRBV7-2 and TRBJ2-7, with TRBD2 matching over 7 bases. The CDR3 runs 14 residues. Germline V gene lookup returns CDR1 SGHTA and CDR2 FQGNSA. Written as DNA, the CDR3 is TGTGCCAGCAGTTTAGCTAGCGGAGCCTACGAGCAGTACTTC. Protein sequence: CASSLASGAYEQYF.

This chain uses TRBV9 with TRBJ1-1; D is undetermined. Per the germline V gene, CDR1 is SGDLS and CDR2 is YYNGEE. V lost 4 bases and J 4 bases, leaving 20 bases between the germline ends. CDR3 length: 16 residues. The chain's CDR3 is CASSRNEGFPGTEAFF. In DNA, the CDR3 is TGTGCCAGCAGCCGAAACGAAGGGTTTCCGGGCACTGAAGCTTTCTTT.

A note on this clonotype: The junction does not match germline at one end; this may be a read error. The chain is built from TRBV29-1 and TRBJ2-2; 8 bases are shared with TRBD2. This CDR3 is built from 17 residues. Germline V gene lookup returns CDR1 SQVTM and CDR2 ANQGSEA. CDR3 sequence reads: CSVEGEREGPGTEELFF. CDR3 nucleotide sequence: TGCAGCGTTGAAGGGGAACGGGAGGGCCCGGGCACCGAGGAGCTGTTTTTT.

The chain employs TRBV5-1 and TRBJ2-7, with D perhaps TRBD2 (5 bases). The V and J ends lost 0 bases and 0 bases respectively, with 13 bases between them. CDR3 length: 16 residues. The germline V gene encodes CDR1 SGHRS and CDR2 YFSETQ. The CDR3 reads CASSLEASGISYEQYF. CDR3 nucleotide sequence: TGCGCCAGCAGCTTGGAAGCCAGCGGCATCTCCTACGAGCAGTACTTC. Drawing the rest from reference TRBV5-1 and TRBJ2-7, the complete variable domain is KAGVTQTPRYLIKTRGQQVTLSCSPISGHRSVSWYQQTPGQGLQFLFEYFSETQRNKGNFPGRFSGRQFSNSRSEMNVSTLELGDSALYLCASSLEASGISYEQYFGPGTRLTVT.

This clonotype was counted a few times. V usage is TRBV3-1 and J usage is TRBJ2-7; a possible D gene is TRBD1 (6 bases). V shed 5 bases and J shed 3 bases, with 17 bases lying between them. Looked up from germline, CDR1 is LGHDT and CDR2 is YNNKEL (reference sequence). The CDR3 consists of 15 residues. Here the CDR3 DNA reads TGTGCCAGCAGCGCTGTCGAGGGCAGGGGCTACGAGCAGTACTTC. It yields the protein CASSAVEGRGYEQYF.

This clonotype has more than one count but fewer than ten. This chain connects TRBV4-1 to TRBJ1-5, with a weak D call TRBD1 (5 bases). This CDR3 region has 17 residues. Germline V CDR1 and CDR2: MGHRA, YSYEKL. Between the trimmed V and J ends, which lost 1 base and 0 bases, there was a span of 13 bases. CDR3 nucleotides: TGCGCCAGCAGCCAAGTCCCGACAGAGCATAGCAATCAGCCCCAGCATTTT. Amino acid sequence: CASSQVPTEHSNQPQHF.

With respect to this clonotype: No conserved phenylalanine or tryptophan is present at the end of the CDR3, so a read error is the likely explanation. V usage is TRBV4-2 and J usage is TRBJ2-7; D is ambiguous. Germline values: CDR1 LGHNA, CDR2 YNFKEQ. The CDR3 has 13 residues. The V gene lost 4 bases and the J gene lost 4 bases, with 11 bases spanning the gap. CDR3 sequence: CASSPEKNYEQYS. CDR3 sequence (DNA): TGTGCCAGCAGCCCCGAAAAGAATTACGAGCAGTACTCC.

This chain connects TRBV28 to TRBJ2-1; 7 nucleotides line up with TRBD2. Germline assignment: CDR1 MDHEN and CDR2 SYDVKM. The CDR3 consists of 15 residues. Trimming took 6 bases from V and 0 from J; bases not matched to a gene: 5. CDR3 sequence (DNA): TGTGCCAGCAGATCGGGGGGACTCTCCTACAATGAGCAGTTCTTC. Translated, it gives CASRSGGLSYNEQFF.

The CDR3 DNA follows: TGCAGTGCCAGCGATGGCGGAGAGACCCAGTACTTC. Protein: CSASDGGETQYF. The chain has TRBV20-1 and TRBJ2-1; the D is unclear. TRBJ2-5 matches the DNA end more closely, so the J call is doubtful. Per the germline V gene, CDR1 is DFQATT and CDR2 is SNEGSKA (reference sequence). CDR3 size: 12 residues.

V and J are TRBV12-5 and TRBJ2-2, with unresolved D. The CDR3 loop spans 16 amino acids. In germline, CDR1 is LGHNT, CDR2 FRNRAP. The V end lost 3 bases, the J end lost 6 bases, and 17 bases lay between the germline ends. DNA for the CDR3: TGTGCTAGTGGTTTCTTAGTAGAACTATATCCCGGGGAGCTGTTTTTT. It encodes CASGFLVELYPGELFF.

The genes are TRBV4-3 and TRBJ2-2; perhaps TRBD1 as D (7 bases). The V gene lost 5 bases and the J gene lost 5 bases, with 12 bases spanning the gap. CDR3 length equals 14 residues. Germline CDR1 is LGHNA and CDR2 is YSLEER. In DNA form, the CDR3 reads TGCGCCAGCAGCTTCAGGGGGGAGACCGGGGAGCTGTTTTTT. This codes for CASSFRGETGELFF.

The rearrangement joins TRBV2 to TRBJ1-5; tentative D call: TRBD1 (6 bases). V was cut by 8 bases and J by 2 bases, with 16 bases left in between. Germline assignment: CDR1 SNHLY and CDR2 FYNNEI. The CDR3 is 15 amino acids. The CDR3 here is CASDGSGGGNQPQHF. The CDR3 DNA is TGTGCCAGCGATGGGTCGGGGGGCGGCAATCAGCCCCAGCATTTT.

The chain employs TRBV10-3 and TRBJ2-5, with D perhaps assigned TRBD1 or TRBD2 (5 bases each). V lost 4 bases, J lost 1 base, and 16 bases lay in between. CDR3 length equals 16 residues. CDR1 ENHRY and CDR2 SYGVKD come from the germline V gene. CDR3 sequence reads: CAISALGVGTQETQYF. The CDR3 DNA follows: TGTGCCATCAGTGCCCTGGGGGTAGGGACCCAAGAGACCCAGTACTTC.

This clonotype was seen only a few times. In DNA, the CDR3 is TGTGCCAGCAGTTACTCCATGAACACTGAAGCTTTCTTT. It translates to CASSYSMNTEAFF. The chain has TRBV6-5 and TRBJ1-1; D is uncertain. This CDR3 has 13 residues. V was shortened by 0 bases and J by 0 bases, with 2 bases between the two germline ends. Germline V gene lookup returns CDR1 MNHEY and CDR2 SVGAGI.

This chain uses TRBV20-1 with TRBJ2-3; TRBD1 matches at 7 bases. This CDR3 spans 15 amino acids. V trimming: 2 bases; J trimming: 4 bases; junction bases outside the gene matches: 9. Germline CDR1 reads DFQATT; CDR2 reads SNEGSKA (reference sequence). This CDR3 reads CSARPTGQVADTQYF. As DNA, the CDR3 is TGCAGTGCTAGACCAACTGGACAGGTGGCAGATACGCAGTATTTT.

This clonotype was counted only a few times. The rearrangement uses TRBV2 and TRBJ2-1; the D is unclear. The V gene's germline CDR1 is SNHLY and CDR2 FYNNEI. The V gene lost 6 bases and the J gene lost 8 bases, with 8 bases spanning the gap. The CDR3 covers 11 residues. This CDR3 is CASSKLYEQFF. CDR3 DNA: TGTGCCAGCAGCAAGCTGTATGAGCAGTTCTTC. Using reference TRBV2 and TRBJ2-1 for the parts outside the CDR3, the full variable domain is EPEVTQTPSHQVTQMGQEVILRCVPISNHLYFYWYRQILGQKVEFLVSFYNNEISEKSEIFDDQFSVERPDGSNFTLKIRSTKLEDSAMYFCASSKLYEQFFGPGTRLTVL.

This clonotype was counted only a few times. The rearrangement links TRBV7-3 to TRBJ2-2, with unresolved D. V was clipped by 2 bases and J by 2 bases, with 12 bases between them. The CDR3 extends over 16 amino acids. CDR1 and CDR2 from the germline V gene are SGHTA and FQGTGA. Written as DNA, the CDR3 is TGTGCCAGCAGCTTAGGCGGCAGAGAAAACACCGGGGAGCTGTTTTTT. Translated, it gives CASSLGGRENTGELFF.

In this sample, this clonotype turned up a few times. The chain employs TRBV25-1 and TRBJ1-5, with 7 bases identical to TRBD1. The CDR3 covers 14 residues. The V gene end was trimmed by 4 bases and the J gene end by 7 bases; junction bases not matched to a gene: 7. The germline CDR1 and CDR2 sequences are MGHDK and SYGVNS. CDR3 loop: CASSAQGGLQPQHF. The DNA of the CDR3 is TGTGCCAGCAGTGCCCAGGGGGGTCTCCAGCCCCAGCATTTT.